Below are 14 T cell receptor beta chains sequenced from a single sample in a study of CD8 T cells in ankylosing spondylitis (dated by TCRdb to about 2017). Libraries were made using 5' RACE. For sequencing, an Illumina HiSeq 2500 was employed. Through fastp at Q25 and MiXCR, TCRdb rebuilt clones from the public reads, retaining in-frame beta chains. Entries that share a CDR3 protein sequence are merged under the most common genes and DNA. Here the sample has about 130,000 distinct CDR3 sequences; 7% to 8% occur a single time. The top ten clonotypes cover around 11% of the sample. The source material was blood, either unsorted or a sorted T cell fraction (not recorded which). The receptor set was obtained from a female donor with ankylosing spondylitis or in good health (not recorded which).

CDR3: CASTEGETQYF. CDR3 in DNA: TGTGCCAGCACCGAGGGTGAGACCCAGTACTTC. The chain carries TRBV6-2 or TRBV6-3 and TRBJ2-5; D is perhaps TRBD2 (5 bases). The CDR3 is 11 residues long. CDR1 is MNHEY and CDR2 is SVGEGT in the germline V gene. The ends were cut back, 7 bases at V and 5 bases at J, with 8 bases in the middle.

This clonotype was found many times. Here the CDR3 reads CAISEMDRDYGYTF. DNA for the CDR3: TGTGCCATCAGTGAGATGGACAGAGACTATGGCTACACCTTC. The chain recombines TRBV10-3 with TRBJ1-2, with D maybe TRBD1 (6 bases). V was trimmed by 2 bases and J by 3 bases, leaving 10 bases between them. The CDR3 runs 14 residues. The germline V gene encodes CDR1 ENHRY and CDR2 SYGVKD.

This clonotype has a count of ten or more. The chain combines TRBV10-3 with TRBJ2-3, with TRBD2 matching 8 bases. Per germline, CDR1 ENHRY and CDR2 SYGVKD. This CDR3 has 19 amino acids. J was trimmed by 0 bases and V by 0 bases; bases with no gene match: 11. CDR3 coding DNA: TGTGCCATCAGTGAGTCGAAGAAAGCGGGAGTCTTTAGCACAGATACGCAGTATTTT. Amino acids: CAISESKKAGVFSTDTQYF.

This clonotype came up many times. This CDR3 reads CSVASAGGQDTQYF. The CDR3 nucleotides are TGCAGCGTGGCCTCAGCGGGGGGGCAAGATACGCAGTATTTT. The rearrangement links TRBV29-1 to TRBJ2-3, with 10 bases that match TRBD2. From germline, CDR1 is SQVTM and CDR2 ANQGSEA. V dropped 6 bases and J dropped 5; count of bases not matched to a gene: 8. The CDR3 length is 14 residues.

Ten or more counts support this clonotype. The chain is built from TRBV28 and TRBJ2-7, with a possible D match to TRBD1 (6 bases). Germline V CDR1 and CDR2: MDHEN, SYDVKM. V was cut by 3 bases and J by 2 bases, with 8 bases left in between. The CDR3 loop spans 13 amino acids. DNA for the CDR3: TGTGCCAGCAGTTTGGGACACCCCTACGAGCAGTACTTC. This translates into CASSLGHPYEQYF.

Written as DNA, the CDR3 is TGTGCCAGCAGTGAGACTCGGACAGGAGGGGAGACCCAGTACTTC. Protein sequence: CASSETRTGGETQYF. The chain employs TRBV6-1 and TRBJ2-5; D is perhaps TRBD1 (7 bases). The ends were cut back, 3 bases at V and 5 bases at J, with 16 bases in the middle. Germline V gene lookup returns CDR1 MNHNS and CDR2 SASEGT. This CDR3 is 15 amino acids long.

This clonotype was seen ten or more times. This rearrangement joins TRBV28 to TRBJ2-1; the match to TRBD2 covers 13 bases. Per the germline V gene, CDR1 is MDHEN and CDR2 is SYDVKM. After removal of 8 bases from V and 11 bases from J, the junction contained 15 bases not matched to a gene. The CDR3 is 16 amino acids. The CDR3 DNA sequence: TGTGCCAGCGCTAGGGGAGCCGGGACTAGCGGGGACCAGCAGTTCTTC. Its translation is CASARGAGTSGDQQFF.

The rearrangement links TRBV12-3 or TRBV12-4 to TRBJ2-6, with D possibly being TRBD2 (5 bases). The V and J ends lost 0 bases and 10 bases respectively, with 7 bases between them. The CDR3 loop spans 13 amino acids. The CDR3 DNA follows: TGTGCCAGCAGTTTAGCTGGGGAGAACGTCCTGACTTTC. Its translation: CASSLAGENVLTF.

This clonotype was detected ten times or more. The gene calls are TRBV12-3 or TRBV12-4 and TRBJ2-5; 7 positions match TRBD1. This CDR3 comprises 15 residues. The V gene end was trimmed by 4 bases and the J gene end by 1 base; junction bases not matched to a gene: 6. In DNA, the CDR3 is TGTGCCAGCAGTTCGGACAGGAGTCTCCAAGAGACCCAGTACTTC. It yields the protein CASSSDRSLQETQYF.

The sample holds a few counts of this clonotype. V gene TRBV20-1 combines with J gene TRBJ1-1; the match to TRBD1 covers 8 bases. J gave up 1 base and V 1 base, and 5 bases lay outside the gene matches. Germline V CDR1 and CDR2: DFQATT, SNEGSKA (reference sequence). The length of the CDR3 is 15 residues. The CDR3 spells CSARAPTGANTEAFF. Written as DNA, the CDR3 is TGCAGTGCTAGAGCCCCGACAGGGGCGAACACTGAAGCTTTCTTT.

The rearrangement joins TRBV7-2 to TRBJ1-1; tentatively, D is TRBD1 (5 bases). The germline gives CDR1 SGHTA, CDR2 FQGNSA. This CDR3 is built from 14 residues. The germline V and J ends were trimmed by 2 bases and 4 bases, with 11 bases remaining between them. The CDR3 region is CASSLTGDFTEAFF. CDR3 nucleotides: TGTGCCAGCAGCTTAACAGGCGACTTCACTGAAGCTTTCTTT. Using reference TRBV7-2 and TRBJ1-1 for the parts outside the CDR3, the full variable domain is GAGVSQSPSNKVTEKGKDVELRCDPISGHTALYWYRQSLGQGLEFLIYFQGNSAPDKSGLPSDRFSAERTGGSVSTLTIQRTQQEDSAVYLCASSLTGDFTEAFFGQGTRLTVV.

This clonotype was detected ten times or more. This rearrangement joins TRBV12-3 or TRBV12-4 to TRBJ1-4; the match to TRBD1 covers 7 bases. V was clipped by 6 bases and J by 6 bases; unmatched bases: 7. The CDR3 is 14 residues long. The CDR3 nucleotides are TGTGCCAGCAGATCTACAGGGGAACATGAAAAACTGTTTTTT. Translated, it gives CASRSTGEHEKLFF.

This clonotype was recorded many times. The genes are TRBV20-1 and TRBJ1-2; 7 bases map to TRBD1. The CDR3 contains 14 residues. Germline assignment: CDR1 DFQATT and CDR2 SNEGSKA (reference sequence). The junction had 6 bases not matched to a gene; V was cut back by 2 bases and J by 3 bases. CDR3 protein: CSARLGGADYGYTF. The CDR3 DNA follows: TGCAGTGCTAGATTAGGGGGCGCGGACTATGGCTACACCTTC.

The chain's CDR3 is CAWMGKVENTEAFF. In nucleotides, the CDR3 is TGTGCCTGGATGGGTAAGGTGGAGAACACTGAAGCTTTCTTT. This chain joins TRBV30 and TRBJ1-1, with D unresolved. Per germline, CDR1 GTSNPN and CDR2 SVGIG (reference sequence). Trimming removed 4 bases from V and 1 base from J, with 13 bases in between. The length of the CDR3 is 14 residues.